This TCR beta chain stems from a study of radiotherapy plus CTLA-4 blockade in lung cancer. On the study more broadly: Objective responses were documented in about 19% of patients, with disease control in approximately 31%. Study-level results: Response, reportedly, was best predicted by interferon-beta along with early blood T cell clone dynamics. Researchers report tumor-derived TCR clones expanding in blood after radiotherapy plus ipilimumab.

Trimming cost V 1 base and J 6 bases; bases outside gene matches: 4. Germline V gives CDR1 SEHNR, CDR2 FQNEAQ (reference sequence). The CDR3 spans 14 residues. In the case of this clone: Its cognate antigen is unknown.

Sequencing was performed with immunoSEQ multiplex PCR; in TCRdb, only in-frame clones are kept and a portion is missing. Of about 85,000 clones listed, approximately 83% were seen once; the top ten hold approximately 2%. Each patient with chemo-refractory metastatic non-small-cell lung cancer was treated with focal radiation plus CTLA-4 blockade using ipilimumab. The sequenced sample was peripheral blood, obtained from a patient treated with radiotherapy plus ipilimumab. The chain employs TRBV7-9 and TRBJ1-2; TRBD1 matches 8 bases. This receptor was identified in a human donor with non-small cell lung cancer who had a partial response to radiotherapy plus ipilimumab. The CDR3 protein is CASSLGGQVHGYTF. In DNA, the CDR3 is TGTGCCAGCAGCTTAGGGGGACAGGTGCATGGCTACACCTTC.